These 19 T cell receptor beta chains came from one sample sequenced in a study of T cells in Graves' hyperthyroidism and ophthalmopathy. TCR beta CDR3 regions were amplified from RNA transcripts. A set of HTBI primers served as the primers for a first-round RT-PCR of the TCR CDR3. TCRdb called the multiplex PCR reads again in MiXCR, with one record for every CDR3 protein. The sample lists about 510,000 distinct CDR3 sequences, 46% occurring once. The sequencing input was peripheral blood or thyroid tissue (not recorded which). The receptor set was obtained from an adult woman with Graves' disease, either hyperthyroidism or ophthalmopathy (not recorded which).

Details on this clonotype: The CDR3 carries no conserved terminal phenylalanine or tryptophan, so it likely arises from a read error. The limits of the CDR3 on the DNA are not certain, so only TCRdb's listed CDR3 is given. The chain couples TRBV20-1 to TRBJ2-5; the table assigns TRBD2, which was not confirmed against the DNA. With termini counted, the CDR3 has 11 amino acids. Germline loops: CDR1 DFQATT, CDR2 SNEGSKA (reference sequence). CDR3: CSALTSGSSLL.

The chain recombines TRBV6-1 with TRBJ2-7; D is ambiguous. This CDR3 region has 15 residues. Trimming took off 5 bases at V and 2 bases at J, with 16 bases between the two ends. The germline V gene has CDR1 MNHNS and CDR2 SASEGT. CDR3 in DNA: TGTGCCAGCAGTCCTTGGAAAGCCTACGCCTACGAGCAGTACTTC. This encodes CASSPWKAYAYEQYF.

CDR3 sequence (DNA): TGTGCCAGCGAGGAGGGGCGCGGCTACACCTTC. Amino acid sequence: CASEEGRGYTF. This chain uses TRBV2 with TRBJ1-2; D might be TRBD1 (5 bases). Germline V gives CDR1 SNHLY, CDR2 FYNNEI. Trimming took off 8 bases at V and 8 bases at J, with 12 bases between the two ends. This CDR3 is 11 amino acids long.

This clonotype was detected a few times. J is TRBJ2-1 and V is TRBV13; the D is unclear. Trimming cost V 6 bases and J 14 bases, with 14 bases left between them. Germline V gene lookup returns CDR1 PRHDT and CDR2 FYEKMQ (reference sequence). This CDR3 is 11 amino acids long. CDR3 sequence reads: CASSVGRNEFF. CDR3 in DNA: TGTGCCAGCAGTGTAGGCCGCAACGAGTTCTTC. Drawing the rest from reference TRBV13 and TRBJ2-1, the complete variable domain is AAGVIQSPRHLIKEKRETATLKCYPIPRHDTVYWYQQGPGQDPQFLISFYEKMQSDKGSIPDRFSAQQFSDYHSELNMSSLELGDSALYFCASSVGRNEFFGPGTRLTVL.

Remarks on this clonotype: A much larger clone is a single base away; this may be a read error. The chain joins TRBV10-3 to TRBJ1-1, with a tentative D call TRBD1 (6 bases). Germline loops: CDR1 ENHRY, CDR2 SYGVKD. The CDR3 has 11 amino acids. Written as DNA, the CDR3 is TGTGCCATCAGTTTCGGGGACACCGAGTCATTT. Translating gives CAISFGDTESF.

The chain uses TRBV29-1 and TRBJ2-1; 11 bases fit TRBD1. The J segment lost 4 bases and the V segment lost 1 base, leaving 3 bases of the junction unmatched. The CDR3 is 15 residues long. In germline, CDR1 is SQVTM, CDR2 ANQGSEA. CDR3 DNA sequence: TGCAGCGTTGAAGGGGGGACAGGGGGGTACAATGAGCAGTTCTTC. Translated: CSVEGGTGGYNEQFF.

This clonotype has only one observation. One end of the junction is discordant with germline, which a read error may explain. The chain links TRBV7-8 to TRBJ2-2; 12 bases map to TRBD2. This CDR3 region has 18 residues. The germline V gene has CDR1 SGHVS and CDR2 FQNEAQ. This chain's CDR3 is CVSSLVRFRLAGAGELFF. Written as DNA, the CDR3 is TGTGTCAGCAGCTTAGTTCGTTTTAGACTAGCGGGAGCTGGGGAGCTGTTTTTT. The variable domain in full, with the rest retrieved from reference TRBV7-8 and TRBJ2-2, is GAGVSQSPRYKVAKRGQDVALRCDPISGHVSLFWYQQALGQGPEFLTYFQNEAQLDKSGLPSDRFFAERPEGSVSTLKIQRTQQEDSAVYLCVSSLVRFRLAGAGELFFGEGSRLTVL.

This clonotype was picked up many times. The J gene is TRBJ2-5, the V gene TRBV20-1; 10 positions agree with TRBD2. The CDR3 is 16 residues long. Trimming cost V 0 bases and J 5 bases; bases outside gene matches: 9. Germline V gives CDR1 DFQATT, CDR2 SNEGSKA (reference sequence). CDR3 coding DNA: TGCAGTGCTAGAGACTTGAGCGGGAGGGCCAGGGAGACCCAGTACTTC. Translation gives CSARDLSGRARETQYF.

This clonotype was picked up a small number of times. V is TRBV29-1 and J is TRBJ1-2; possible D gene TRBD1, 5 bases. The CDR3 is 11 amino acids. Deletions cut 4 bases from V and 5 bases from J, with 8 bases between. The germline gives CDR1 SQVTM, CDR2 ANQGSEA. CDR3 nucleotides: TGCAGCGTTGGACAGTCTTATGGCTACACCTTC. Amino acid sequence: CSVGQSYGYTF.

The V gene is TRBV7-2, the J gene TRBJ2-2; 9 positions match TRBD2. The CDR3 runs to 18 residues. The germline V gene has CDR1 SGHTA and CDR2 FQGNSA. Trimming at V came to 5 bases and at J to 4 bases, leaving 14 bases not matched to a gene. The DNA of the CDR3 is TGTGCCAGCAGCCAAATGTCCCTAGCGGGGCAGGGCACCGGGGAGCTGTTTTTT. Amino acid sequence: CASSQMSLAGQGTGELFF. Looking up the rest from reference TRBV7-2 and TRBJ2-2 gives the full variable domain: GAGVSQSPSNKVTEKGKDVELRCDPISGHTALYWYRQSLGQGLEFLIYFQGNSAPDKSGLPSDRFSAERTGGSVSTLTIQRTQQEDSAVYLCASSQMSLAGQGTGELFFGEGSRLTVL.

This clonotype has ten or more counts. The V and J genes are TRBV5-6 and TRBJ1-2; 9 positions match TRBD1. The CDR3 has 14 residues. Germline CDR1 and CDR2: SGHDT and YYEEEE. Trimming took 3 bases from V and 7 from J; bases not matched to a gene: 7. CDR3 in DNA: TGTGCCAGCAGCTGGGGACAGGGTGATTTTGGCTACACCTTC. This encodes CASSWGQGDFGYTF.

The chain is built from TRBV11-2 and TRBJ1-2; D is unclear. V dropped 5 bases and J dropped 7 bases, with 8 bases sitting between them. This CDR3 spans 11 amino acids. Germline CDR1 SGHAT, CDR2 FQNNGV. In nucleotides, the CDR3 is TGTGCCAGCAGCGTTGGCGCTGGCTACACCTTC. This codes for CASSVGAGYTF.

This clonotype was picked up one time. The V call is TRBV9, the J call TRBJ2-5; D is unclear. The CDR3 has 13 residues. V was pared by 4 bases and J by 5 bases, with 12 bases between. From germline, CDR1 is SGDLS and CDR2 YYNGEE. The DNA for the CDR3 is TGTGCCAGCAGCTTAGGCTTGATGGAGACCCAGTACTTC. Its protein product is CASSLGLMETQYF.

V and J are TRBV28 and TRBJ1-1; D perhaps matches TRBD1 (5 bases). This CDR3 region has 11 residues. V was clipped by 6 bases and J by 10 bases, with 12 bases between them. CDR1 and CDR2 (germline): MDHEN, SYDVKM. CDR3 sequence: CASRSFGGAFF. CDR3 coding DNA: TGTGCCAGCAGGAGTTTTGGGGGAGCTTTCTTT.

The chain couples TRBV29-1 to TRBJ2-7; a possible D gene is TRBD2 (6 bases). Germline V gene data show CDR1 as SQVTM and CDR2 as ANQGSEA. V was trimmed by 3 bases and J by 2 bases, leaving 11 bases between them. This CDR3 spans 13 amino acids. The CDR3 loop is CSVEGGVTYEQYF. The CDR3, as DNA: TGCAGCGTTGAGGGCGGGGTTACCTACGAGCAGTACTTC.

This clonotype was detected many times. CDR3 DNA: TGTGCCAGCAGCTTACAGGGGGCGCCGGCTTTCTTT. Its translation: CASSLQGAPAFF. The chain is built from TRBV7-3 and TRBJ1-1, with 8 positions matching TRBD1. Germline V gene data show CDR1 as SGHTA and CDR2 as FQGTGA. The CDR3 runs to 12 residues. Trimming took 2 bases from V and 11 from J; bases not matched to a gene: 4.

The V and J genes are TRBV6-1 and TRBJ1-1, with 10 bases identical to TRBD1. CDR3 length: 17 amino acids. Germline values: CDR1 MNHNS, CDR2 SASEGT. V gave up 6 bases and J gave up 0 bases; unmatched junction bases: 10. Here the CDR3 reads CASRDWTGGSVNTEAFF. The CDR3 coding sequence is TGTGCCAGCAGAGACTGGACAGGGGGGTCGGTGAACACTGAAGCTTTCTTT.

This clonotype has ten or more counts. The gene calls are TRBV2 and TRBJ2-1, with 8 bases aligning to TRBD2. This CDR3 has 16 amino acids. The germline gives CDR1 SNHLY, CDR2 FYNNEI. Trimming at V came to 2 bases and at J to 7 bases, leaving 10 bases not matched to a gene. The CDR3 is CASSEHRRGAGNEQFF. The CDR3 DNA is TGTGCCAGCAGTGAACATCGGCGGGGGGCGGGGAATGAGCAGTTCTTC.

This chain joins TRBV5-1 and TRBJ2-2, with D possibly TRBD2 on 5 matching bases. The CDR3 contains 16 residues. The germline CDR1 and CDR2 sequences are SGHRS and YFSETQ. The V and J ends lost 3 bases and 5 bases respectively, with 17 bases between them. CDR3 residues: CASSSSAGGGTGELFF. The CDR3 DNA reads as TGCGCCAGCAGCTCCTCTGCAGGAGGCGGTACCGGGGAGCTGTTTTTT.